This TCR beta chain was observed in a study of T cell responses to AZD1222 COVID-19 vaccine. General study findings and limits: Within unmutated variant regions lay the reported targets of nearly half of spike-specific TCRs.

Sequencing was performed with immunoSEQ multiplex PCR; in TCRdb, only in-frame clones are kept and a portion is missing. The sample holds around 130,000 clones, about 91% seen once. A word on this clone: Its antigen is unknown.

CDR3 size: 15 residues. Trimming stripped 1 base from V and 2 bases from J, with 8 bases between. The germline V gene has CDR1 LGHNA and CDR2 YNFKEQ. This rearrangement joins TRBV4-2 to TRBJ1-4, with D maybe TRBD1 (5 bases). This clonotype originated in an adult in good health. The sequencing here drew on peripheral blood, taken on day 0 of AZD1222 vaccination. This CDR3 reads CASSQAGPTNEKLFF. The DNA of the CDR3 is TGTGCCAGCAGCCAAGCAGGGCCCACTAATGAAAAACTGTTTTTT.